The source of this TCR beta chain is a study of beta chain features in type 1 diabetes. This CDR3 is built from 17 residues. Per germline, CDR1 SGHTA and CDR2 FQGNSA. Trimming stripped 1 base from V and 1 base from J, with 14 bases between. Using CD45RO/CCR7/CD25/CD127/CD95/CD27, CD4+ naive, central memory, regulatory and stem cell-like memory cells were sorted. Study-level results: Patients' naive, central memory and regulatory TCRB repertoires appeared more alike than those of healthy donors. An over-representation of cells with high TCR expression could result from cDNA sequencing. Shortening of TCRB CDR3s, moderate but significant, appeared in all four CD4+ subsets of Type 1 diabetes patients. Whether HLA type affects TCRB rearrangement stayed undetermined in the present work.

This clone was picked up a small number of times. The antigen is undetermined. Expressed TCRB transcripts were sequenced after all isolated RNA was converted to cDNA. Using immunoSEQ multiplex PCR, the repertoire was profiled, and TCRdb retains in-frame clones only, with some absent. The repertoire includes hundreds of thousands of clones, over 12% of them detected once, and around 0.04% sits in the top ten. The chain employs TRBV7-2 and TRBJ2-1, with D unresolved. This TCR was recovered from a man younger than 35 with type 1 diabetes. Specimen: naive CD4+ T cells from blood. Here the CDR3 DNA reads TGTGCCAGCAGCTTAGAAGGATTTCGGGTTTCCTACAATGAGCAGTTCTTC. Encoded protein: CASSLEGFRVSYNEQFF.